These T cell receptor beta chains were read from a single sample in a study of blood T cell repertoires in COVID-19. The method was immunoSEQ multiplex PCR; TCRdb's version includes in-frame clones alone and lacks a portion of them. The sample holds 160,000 or so clones, more than 85% seen once. Sequencing input: peripheral blood. Every receptor here comes from an older woman with acute or convalescent COVID-19. CDR3s include the opening cysteine and the closing phenylalanine or tryptophan. The order of the fields is clone size, D gene, V gene, J gene, CDR3 protein, CDR3 DNA. The D gene is left open where the match is weak. Expanded clones are given a class, and other clones once, few, many or no size at all.

>few|.|TRBV10-3|TRBJ2-2
CAISEFRVLNTGELFF
TGTGCCATCAGTGAGTTTCGGGTTTTGAACACCGGGGAGCTGTTTTTT
>.|TRBD1|TRBV5-6|TRBJ1-2
CASSLGQGTPHYYGYTF
TGTGCCAGCAGCTTGGGACAGGGTACGCCACATTACTATGGCTACACCTTC
>.|TRBD2|TRBV2|TRBJ2-3
CASKNGGGGAADTQYF
TGTGCCAGCAAAAACGGTGGCGGGGGGGCGGCAGATACGCAGTATTTT
>.|.|TRBV6-1|TRBJ1-2
CASSSVNYGYTF
TGTGCCAGCTCGTCGGTGAACTATGGCTACACCTTC
>.|.|TRBV27|TRBJ1-1
CASRQSRVNNRAFF
TGTGCCAGCAGACAAAGCAGGGTCAATAACCGAGCTTTCTTT
>.|.|TRBV12-3/TRBV12-4|TRBJ2-2
CASRSTGTGELFF
TGTGCCAGCAGATCTACGGGTACCGGGGAGCTGTTTTTT
>.|.|TRBV5-1|TRBJ1-4
CASSRKESGTNEKLFF
TGCGCCAGCAGCCGGAAGGAATCAGGGACTAATGAAAAACTGTTTTTT
>.|.|TRBV28|TRBJ1-5
CASSSGHLNQPQHF
TGTGCCAGCAGTTCCGGACACTTAAATCAGCCCCAGCATTTT
>.|.|TRBV2|TRBJ2-5
CASSAEWTQYF
TGTGCCAGCAGTGCGGAGTGGACCCAGTACTTC
>.|TRBD2|TRBV10-3|TRBJ2-1
CAISDPTSGGWDEQFF
TGTGCCATCAGTGACCCTACTAGCGGGGGCTGGGATGAGCAGTTCTTC
>.|.|TRBV2|TRBJ1-2
CASSEPGNYGYTF
TGTGCCAGCAGTGAACCGGGGAACTATGGCTACACCTTC
>.|TRBD2|TRBV28|TRBJ2-5
CASSSSGGDGETQYF
TGTGCCAGTAGTTCTAGCGGGGGGGATGGAGAGACCCAGTACTTC
>.|TRBD1|TRBV5-1|TRBJ1-6
CASSSWTGVGSPLHF
TGCGCCAGCAGCTCGTGGACAGGGGTGGGTTCACCCCTCCACTTT
>.|TRBD1|TRBV5-1|TRBJ1-2
CASSLASRDRDYGYTF
TGCGCCAGCAGCTTGGCGTCCCGGGACAGGGATTATGGCTACACCTTC
>once|TRBD2|TRBV13|TRBJ2-1
CASSLGSFLGGGIYNEQFF
TGTGCCAGCAGCTTAGGGTCCTTCCTGGGCGGGGGGATATACAATGAGCAGTTCTTC
>few|TRBD1|TRBV2|TRBJ1-6
CASSRDRGLVYNSPLHF
TGTGCCAGCAGCCGGGACAGGGGGCTGGTCTATAATTCACCCCTCCACTTT
>.|TRBD1|TRBV4-3|TRBJ1-1
CASSQDWGTGLTEAFF
TGCGCCAGCAGCCAAGATTGGGGGACAGGGCTGACTGAAGCTTTCTTT
>few|.|TRBV18|TRBJ1-4
CASSAGRNEKLFF
TGTGCCAGCTCAGCGGGCCGTAATGAAAAACTGTTTTTT
>.|.|TRBV18|TRBJ2-5
CASSRQGGETQYF
TGTGCCAGCTCACGGCAGGGGGGAGAGACCCAGTACTTC
>.|TRBD2|TRBV5-1|TRBJ2-7
CASRLWLAGATYEQYF
TGCGCCAGCCGATTGTGGCTAGCGGGAGCTACCTACGAGCAGTACTTC
>.|.|TRBV5-8|TRBJ1-2
CASSWTRGAGYTF
TGTGCCAGCAGCTGGACGCGGGGAGCGGGCTACACCTTC
>.|TRBD1|TRBV25-1|TRBJ1-1
CASTESRGGPAREAFF
TGTGCCAGCACAGAATCTCGAGGGGGCCCGGCCCGCGAAGCTTTCTTT
>once|TRBD2|TRBV27|TRBJ2-1
CASSRRLAGGLYNEQFF
TGTGCCAGCAGTCGCCGACTAGCGGGGGGTCTCTACAATGAGCAGTTCTTC
>.|.|TRBV21-1|TRBJ1-5
CASSKGDRGAQPQHF
TGTGCCAGCAGCAAAGGGGACAGGGGAGCTCAGCCCCAGCATTTT
>.|.|TRBV6-5|TRBJ2-1
CASTLAPNEQFF
TGTGCCAGCACCCTAGCGCCCAATGAGCAGTTCTTC
>.|TRBD1|TRBV3-1/TRBV3-2|TRBJ1-2
CASSHRTGYRAGYTF
TGTGCCAGCAGCCATCGGACAGGTTATAGAGCTGGCTACACCTTC
>.|TRBD2|TRBV7-9|TRBJ2-5
CASSLSKTSGGAETQYF
TGTGCCAGCAGCTTGTCTAAAACTAGCGGGGGGGCAGAGACCCAGTACTTC
>.|TRBD1|TRBV19|TRBJ1-2
CASSPLGGGHGYTF
TGTGCCAGTAGTCCACTAGGGGGCGGCCATGGCTACACCTTC
>.|.|TRBV4-3|TRBJ1-5
CASSRGVASDQPQHF
TGCGCCAGCAGCCGGGGGGTTGCCTCTGATCAGCCCCAGCATTTT
>.|.|TRBV7-2|TRBJ1-3
CATKAGPAGNTIYF
TGTGCCACCAAAGCTGGGCCCGCAGGAAACACCATATATTTT
>.|.|TRBV3-1/TRBV3-2|TRBJ1-6
CASSQTSPSPLHF
TGTGCCAGCAGCCAAACTTCACCTTCACCCCTCCACTTT
>.|TRBD1|TRBV28|TRBJ1-1
CASNQPQGYTEAFF
TGTGCCAGCAACCAACCACAGGGGTACACTGAAGCTTTCTTT
>.|.|TRBV4-1|TRBJ2-5
CASSQEGRGTQYF
TGCGCCAGCAGCCAAGAAGGCAGGGGGACCCAGTACTTC
>.|.|TRBV7-9|TRBJ2-2
CASSLGSVPGELFF
TGTGCCAGCAGCTTAGGGTCAGTCCCCGGGGAGCTGTTTTTT
>.|TRBD1|TRBV6-5|TRBJ1-1
CASKEKQGTYTEAFF
TGTGCCAGCAAAGAGAAACAGGGGACTTACACTGAAGCTTTCTTT
>.|.|TRBV29-1|TRBJ1-1
CSGNRDTSTEAFF
TGCAGCGGGAATAGGGACACAAGCACTGAAGCTTTCTTT
>.|TRBD1|TRBV24-1|TRBJ1-2
CATSAQSGQGGKYGYTF
TGTGCCACCAGTGCCCAAAGCGGACAGGGGGGAAAGTATGGCTACACCTTC
>.|TRBD1|TRBV27|TRBJ1-6
CASSFRTGKNSPLHF
TGTGCCAGCAGTTTTAGGACAGGGAAAAATTCACCCCTCCACTTT
>.|.|TRBV3-1/TRBV3-2|TRBJ2-5
CASSHGEGQGRRETQYF
TGTGCCAGCAGCCATGGAGAAGGGCAGGGGCGCAGAGAGACCCAGTACTTC
>.|.|TRBV3-1/TRBV3-2|TRBJ1-2
CASSPLGGSRASGYTF
TGTGCCAGCAGCCCTTTGGGGGGGTCCCGGGCGTCTGGCTACACCTTC
>.|TRBD2|TRBV27|TRBJ2-1
CASSLGRGGRDEQFF
TGTGCCAGCAGTTTAGGACGGGGGGGCCGGGATGAGCAGTTCTTC
>few|TRBD1|TRBV5-1|TRBJ2-5
CASSSDRASVETQYF
TGCGCCAGCAGCTCCGACAGGGCGAGCGTCGAGACCCAGTACTTC
>.|TRBD1|TRBV4-1|TRBJ1-3
CASSQDTHRDRGNTIYF
TGCGCCAGCAGCCAAGATACTCACCGGGACAGGGGAAACACCATATATTTT
>.|TRBD2|TRBV7-2|TRBJ2-3
CASSLAPGGTRADTQYF
TGTGCCAGCAGCTTAGCTCCGGGGGGGACGAGGGCAGATACGCAGTATTTT
>.|.|TRBV2|TRBJ1-2
CASTSFYRATGYTF
TGTGCCAGCACAAGTTTCTACAGGGCTACGGGCTACACCTTC
>.|TRBD1|TRBV11-1|TRBJ2-7
CASSLIPLTGVEQYF
TGTGCCAGCAGCCTTATCCCATTAACAGGGGTCGAGCAGTACTTC
>.|.|TRBV2|TRBJ2-7
CASSEFGTLVGEQYF
TGTGCCAGCAGTGAATTTGGGACTCTAGTAGGGGAGCAGTACTTC
>.|TRBD1|TRBV2|TRBJ1-4
CASSPDRGNEKLFF
TGTGCCAGCTCCCCGGACAGGGGAAATGAAAAACTGTTTTTT
>.|TRBD1|TRBV3-1/TRBV3-2|TRBJ1-5
CASSLGQGDQPQHF
TGTGCCAGCAGCCTAGGACAGGGTGACCAGCCCCAGCATTTT
>.|TRBD1|TRBV6-5|TRBJ2-7
CASRLRGLVSEQYF
TGTGCCAGCAGGCTCAGGGGGCTTGTATCGGAGCAGTACTTC
>.|TRBD2|TRBV7-9|TRBJ2-5
CASSRLAGGGETQYF
TGTGCCAGCAGCCGACTAGCGGGGGGTGGCGAGACCCAGTACTTC
>.|.|TRBV18|TRBJ2-7
CASSSNGGNEQYF
TGTGCCAGCTCCTCCAACGGGGGTAACGAGCAGTACTTC
>.|TRBD2|TRBV6-2/TRBV6-3|TRBJ2-3
CASSQSAYGLAGERSTDTQYF
TGTGCCAGCAGTCAAAGCGCTTATGGACTAGCGGGTGAGAGGAGCACAGATACGCAGTATTTT